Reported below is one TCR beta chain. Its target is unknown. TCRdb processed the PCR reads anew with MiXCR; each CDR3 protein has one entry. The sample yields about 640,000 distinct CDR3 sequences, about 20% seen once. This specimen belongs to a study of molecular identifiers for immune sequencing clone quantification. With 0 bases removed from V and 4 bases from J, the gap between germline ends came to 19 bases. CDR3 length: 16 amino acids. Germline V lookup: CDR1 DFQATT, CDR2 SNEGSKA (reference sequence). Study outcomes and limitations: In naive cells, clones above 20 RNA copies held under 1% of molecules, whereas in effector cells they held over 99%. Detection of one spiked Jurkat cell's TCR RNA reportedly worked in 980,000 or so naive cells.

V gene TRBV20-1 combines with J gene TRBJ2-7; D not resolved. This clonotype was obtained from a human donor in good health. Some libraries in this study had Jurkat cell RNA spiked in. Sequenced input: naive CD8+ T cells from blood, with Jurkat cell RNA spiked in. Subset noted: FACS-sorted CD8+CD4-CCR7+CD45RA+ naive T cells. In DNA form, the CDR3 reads TGCAGTGCTAGAGATAGGTCAGCCGTTTTATCATACGAGCAGTACTTC. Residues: CSARDRSAVLSYEQYF.